The 3 T cell receptor beta chains given below trace back to one sample, sequenced in a study of neurological immune-mediated disorders. MiXCR, run by TCRdb on the 5' RACE reads, gives a single entry per CDR3 protein. The sample records 25,000 to 30,000 distinct CDR3 sequences, 6.6% being singletons. The sample consisted of PBMCs. The source is a woman between 50 and 59 years old in good health.

This clonotype is classed as medium-sized. In nucleotides, the CDR3 is TGTGCCACCAGTGATTTTAGAGCGGGAGGGCCAGATACGCAGTATTTT. It encodes CATSDFRAGGPDTQYF. The genes are TRBV24-1 and TRBJ2-3; 10 bases match TRBD2. V shed 1 base and J 4 bases; nucleotides not matched to a gene: 4. CDR1 and CDR2 (germline): KGHDR, SFDVKD. This CDR3 has 16 amino acids.

This clonotype was counted ten times or more. The chain couples TRBV27 to TRBJ1-1; 7 bases fit TRBD1. The CDR3 sequence is 14 residues long. Trimming cost V 3 bases and J 1 base; bases outside gene matches: 2. Germline V lookup: CDR1 MNHEY, CDR2 SMNVEV (reference sequence). CDR3 nucleotides: TGTGCCAGCAGTTTGTCAGGGGGGAACACTGAAGCTTTCTTT. Its protein product is CASSLSGGNTEAFF.

Ten or more counts support this clonotype. The chain is built from TRBV20-1 and TRBJ1-5, with a tentative D call TRBD1 (6 bases). The V gene lost 2 bases and the J gene lost 1 base, with 6 bases spanning the gap. CDR1 and CDR2 from the germline V gene are DFQATT and SNEGSKA (reference sequence). The CDR3 contains 13 residues. The DNA of the CDR3 is TGCAGTGCTAGACAGGGGAGCAATCAGCCCCAGCATTTT. Protein product: CSARQGSNQPQHF.